Shown below are 19 T cell receptor beta chains from a single sample sequenced in a study of cytomegalovirus exposure and HLA in healthy donors. The repertoire was sequenced with immunoSEQ multiplex PCR; TCRdb's copy has only in-frame clones and lacks some. The sample includes about 130,000 clones, approximately 91% of them seen just once. The material sequenced was PBMCs. All receptors come from a woman between 18 and 30 years old in good health and CMV-seronegative.

In this sample, this clone turned up a few times. J is TRBJ2-1 and V is TRBV19; D gene uncertain. Germline V gene sequence: CDR1 LNHDA, CDR2 SQIVND (reference sequence). The germline V and J ends were trimmed by 9 bases and 3 bases, with 12 bases remaining between them. The CDR3 has 13 residues. The CDR3 sequence: CASSRSYYNEQFF. DNA of the CDR3: TGTGCCAGCTCGAGGTCCTACTACAATGAGCAGTTCTTC.

This clone was observed a few times. The rearrangement joins TRBV9 to TRBJ2-1; D perhaps matches TRBD2 (6 bases). The length of the CDR3 is 15 residues. Germline V gives CDR1 SGDLS, CDR2 YYNGEE. V lost 2 bases to trimming and J lost 1 base, with 10 bases between them. In DNA, the CDR3 is TGTGCCAGCAGCGTTGACGGGACTTCCTACAATGAGCAGTTCTTC. This gives the protein CASSVDGTSYNEQFF.

Comment on this clone: The sample holds other DNA sequences that translate to the same CDR3. This chain links TRBV5-1 with TRBJ2-7; a possible D gene is TRBD1 (5 bases). The CDR3 is made up of 13 amino acids. V dropped 4 bases and J dropped 1 base, with 9 bases sitting between them. CDR1 and CDR2 (germline): SGHRS, YFSETQ. The CDR3 DNA is TGCGCCAGCAGCCCTGACAGTTCCTACGAGCAGTACTTC. Its protein product is CASSPDSSYEQYF.

The rearrangement links TRBV10-3 to TRBJ2-1, with TRBD2 matching over 14 bases. The CDR3 has 16 residues. Germline V gene sequence: CDR1 ENHRY, CDR2 SYGVKD. The V gene end was trimmed by 3 bases and the J gene end by 8 bases; junction bases not matched to a gene: 6. The CDR3 here is CAISERRGLAGDEQFF. CDR3 DNA sequence: TGTGCCATCAGTGAACGACGGGGACTAGCGGGAGATGAGCAGTTCTTC.

V is TRBV5-6 and J is TRBJ2-7; D may be TRBD1 (5 bases). This CDR3 has 12 amino acids. V lost 5 bases to trimming and J lost 0 bases, with 6 bases between them. Germline-derived CDR1 and CDR2 are SGHDT and YYEEEE. The CDR3 sequence: CASRDTSYEQYF. The CDR3 nucleotides are TGTGCCAGCAGGGACACCTCCTACGAGCAGTACTTC.

V is TRBV11-2 and J is TRBJ2-7; D perhaps matches TRBD2 (6 bases). Germline V CDR1 and CDR2: SGHAT, FQNNGV. V dropped 4 bases and J dropped 12 bases, with 31 bases sitting between them. The CDR3 contains 17 residues. The CDR3, as DNA: TGTGCCAGCAGCTCGCCCTCCGGGGACTCCAGATCCCTCGGGCCGTACTTC. It encodes CASSSPSGDSRSLGPYF. Using reference TRBV11-2 and TRBJ2-7 for the parts outside the CDR3, the full variable domain is EAGVAQSPRYKIIEKRQSVAFWCNPISGHATLYWYQQILGQGPKLLIQFQNNGVVDDSQLPKDRFSAERLKGVDSTLKIQPAKLEDSAVYLCASSSPSGDSRSLGPYFGPGTRLTVT.

The J gene is TRBJ1-1, the V gene TRBV11-2; possible D gene TRBD1, 5 bases. V lost 1 base and J lost 7, with 10 bases in between. The CDR3 has 13 amino acids. Germline-derived CDR1 and CDR2 are SGHAT and FQNNGV. This CDR3 reads CASSLVRAYEAFF. CDR3 sequence (DNA): TGTGCCAGCAGCTTAGTCAGGGCCTATGAAGCTTTCTTT.

This clone has only one observation. The chain couples TRBV7-6 to TRBJ2-7; D may be TRBD1 (5 bases). The CDR3 spans 15 residues. Germline assignment: CDR1 SGHVS and CDR2 FNYEAQ. V was pared by 0 bases and J by 3 bases, with 12 bases between. The CDR3 region is CASSLALGQGYEQYF. CDR3 nucleotide sequence: TGTGCCAGCAGCTTAGCCCTCGGCCAGGGCTACGAGCAGTACTTC.

This chain connects TRBV4-1 to TRBJ2-1; 11 nucleotides align to TRBD2. The CDR3 consists of 17 residues. Per germline, CDR1 MGHRA and CDR2 YSYEKL. V lost 8 bases and J lost 6; bases outside the gene matches: 15. CDR3 protein: CASGDIRLAGRRNEQFF. CDR3 in DNA: TGCGCCAGCGGTGATATCAGACTAGCGGGAAGGCGCAATGAGCAGTTCTTC.

The gene calls are TRBV18 and TRBJ1-1, with D unresolved. This CDR3 has 12 amino acids. Trimming stripped 2 bases from V and 4 bases from J, with 5 bases between. Germline V CDR1 and CDR2: KGHSH, LQKENI. This chain's CDR3 is CASSPEGTEAFF. In DNA, the CDR3 is TGTGCCAGCTCACCAGAGGGCACTGAAGCTTTCTTT.

J is TRBJ1-1 and V is TRBV7-3, with 10 bases identical to TRBD1. The V and J ends lost 5 bases and 5 bases, in that order; junction bases with no gene match: 8. Looked up from germline, CDR1 is SGHTA and CDR2 is FQGTGA. The CDR3 contains 15 residues. The CDR3 DNA is TGTGCCAGCAGCCATACCGGGACAGGGGCGACTGAAGCTTTCTTT. Translation gives CASSHTGTGATEAFF.

The V and J genes are TRBV2 and TRBJ2-1, with 9 nucleotides matching TRBD2. This CDR3 is 14 amino acids long. J gave up 8 bases and V 2 bases, and 4 bases lay outside the gene matches. Germline-derived CDR1 and CDR2 are SNHLY and FYNNEI. The DNA for the CDR3 is TGTGCCAGCAGTGAATTGCGGGAGGGCGATGAGCAGTTCTTC. This encodes CASSELREGDEQFF.

This sequence joins TRBV13 and TRBJ2-1; 7 bases map to TRBD2. The V gene end was trimmed by 1 base and the J gene end by 3 bases; junction bases not matched to a gene: 3. This CDR3 contains 15 residues. Germline V CDR1 and CDR2: PRHDT, FYEKMQ (reference sequence). CDR3 sequence reads: CASSLVLAGYNEQFF. The CDR3 DNA reads as TGTGCCAGCAGCTTAGTTTTAGCGGGCTACAATGAGCAGTTCTTC.

The rearrangement joins TRBV6-1 to TRBJ2-5; 7 bases are shared with TRBD1. There are 13 residues in the CDR3. The V gene's germline CDR1 is MNHNS and CDR2 SASEGT. The J segment lost 5 bases and the V segment lost 3 bases, leaving 3 bases of the junction unmatched. The CDR3 spells CASSEARGETQYF. DNA of the CDR3: TGTGCCAGCAGTGAGGCCAGGGGGGAGACCCAGTACTTC.

The chain uses TRBV11-2 and TRBJ2-1; 7 bases agree with TRBD2. The CDR3 length is 15 residues. V lost 5 bases and J lost 0; bases outside the gene matches: 4. In germline, CDR1 is SGHAT, CDR2 FQNNGV. The CDR3 DNA follows: TGTGCCAGCAGCGCGATAGCGGGCTCCTACAATGAGCAGTTCTTC. Protein sequence: CASSAIAGSYNEQFF. Looking up the rest from reference TRBV11-2 and TRBJ2-1 gives the full variable domain: EAGVAQSPRYKIIEKRQSVAFWCNPISGHATLYWYQQILGQGPKLLIQFQNNGVVDDSQLPKDRFSAERLKGVDSTLKIQPAKLEDSAVYLCASSAIAGSYNEQFFGPGTRLTVL.

The V and J genes are TRBV11-3 and TRBJ1-1; TRBD1 matches at 7 bases. The CDR3 has 12 amino acids. Germline values: CDR1 SGHNT, CDR2 YENEEA. V lost 8 bases to trimming and J lost 4 bases; unmatched junction nucleotides: 4. DNA of the CDR3: TGTGCCAGCCGAACAGGGGTCACTGAAGCTTTCTTT. Encoded protein: CASRTGVTEAFF.

This clone was picked up a small number of times. The J gene is TRBJ1-2, the V gene TRBV14; the match to TRBD1 covers 10 bases. This CDR3 contains 14 residues. The V gene end was trimmed by 4 bases and the J gene end by 4 bases; junction bases not matched to a gene: 3. Germline CDR1 reads SGHDN; CDR2 reads FVKESK. The CDR3 sequence is CASSRDRGGYGYTF. The CDR3 coding sequence is TGTGCCAGCAGCCGGGACAGGGGTGGCTATGGCTACACCTTC.

The chain couples TRBV19 to TRBJ1-1, with TRBD1 matching 9 bases. The CDR3 consists of 15 residues. The V and J ends lost 5 bases and 2 bases, in that order; junction bases with no gene match: 6. The germline gives CDR1 LNHDA, CDR2 SQIVND (reference sequence). The CDR3 region is CASSAPGQGNTEAFF. CDR3 in DNA: TGTGCCAGTAGTGCTCCGGGACAGGGTAACACTGAAGCTTTCTTT.

This chain uses TRBV19 with TRBJ2-5; no clear D gene. Germline V gives CDR1 LNHDA, CDR2 SQIVND (reference sequence). Trimming took off 3 bases at V and 2 bases at J, with 10 bases between the two ends. This CDR3 is 14 amino acids long. In DNA form, the CDR3 reads TGTGCCAGTAGTATTTCGCGGAAACAAGAGACCCAGTACTTC. Residues: CASSISRKQETQYF.